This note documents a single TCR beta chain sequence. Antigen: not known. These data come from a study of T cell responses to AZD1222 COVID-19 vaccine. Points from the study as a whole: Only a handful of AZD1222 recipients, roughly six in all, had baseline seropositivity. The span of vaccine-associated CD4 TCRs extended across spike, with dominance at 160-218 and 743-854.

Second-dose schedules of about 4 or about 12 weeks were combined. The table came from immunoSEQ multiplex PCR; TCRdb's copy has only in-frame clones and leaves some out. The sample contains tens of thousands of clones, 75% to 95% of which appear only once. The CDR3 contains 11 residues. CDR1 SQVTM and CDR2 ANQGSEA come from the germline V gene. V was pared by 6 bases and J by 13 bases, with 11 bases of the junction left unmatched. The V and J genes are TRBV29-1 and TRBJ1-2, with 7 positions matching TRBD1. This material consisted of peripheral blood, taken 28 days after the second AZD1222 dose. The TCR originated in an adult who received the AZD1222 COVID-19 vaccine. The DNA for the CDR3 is TGCAGCGTATACAGGGGAGGGTTCCCCACCTTC. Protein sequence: CSVYRGGFPTF.